A single T cell receptor (beta chain) is shown here with its context. The target antigen is unknown. The source of the sample is a study of T-cell memory formation after mild COVID-19. CDR3 length: 13 residues. V was shortened by 2 bases and J by 8 bases, with 12 bases between the two germline ends. 5'RACE with constant-segment primers built TCRalpha and TCRbeta cDNA libraries with UMIs. TCRdb redid the calling of the 5' RACE reads with MiXCR, one entry per CDR3 protein. The sample yields about 260,000 distinct CDR3 sequences, roughly 15% seen once. Study-level results: Several responding clones turned up in pre-infection memory, indicating that cross-reactive memory may have taken part. Later expanders leaned CD4+, whereas clones that contracted between day 15 and 85 were balanced CD4/CD8. Unconfirmed was the SARS-CoV-2 specificity of second-wave clones that peaked on day 37.

The rearrangement joins TRBV12-3 or TRBV12-4 to TRBJ1-2; D remains ambiguous. The clonotype comes from a man aged 18 to 30 who had mild COVID-19 (a few samples of this study predate the infection). Cell type and time point are not known. The source material was PBMCs or a T cell subset sorted from them (not recorded which). The CDR3 nucleotides are TGTGCCAGCAGTTTATGGGTCCATTCCGGCTACACCTTC. It codes for CASSLWVHSGYTF.